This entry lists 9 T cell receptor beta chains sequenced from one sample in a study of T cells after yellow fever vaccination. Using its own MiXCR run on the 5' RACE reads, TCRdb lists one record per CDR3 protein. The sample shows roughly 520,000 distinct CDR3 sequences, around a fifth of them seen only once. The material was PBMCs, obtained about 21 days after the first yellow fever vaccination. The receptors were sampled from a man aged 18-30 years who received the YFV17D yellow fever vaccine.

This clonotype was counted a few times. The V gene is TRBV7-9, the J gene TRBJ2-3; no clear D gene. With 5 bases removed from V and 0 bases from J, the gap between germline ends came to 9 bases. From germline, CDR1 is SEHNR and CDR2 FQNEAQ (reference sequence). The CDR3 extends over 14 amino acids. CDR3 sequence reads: CASSDPSSTDTQYF. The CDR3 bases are TGTGCCAGCAGCGACCCGTCCAGCACAGATACGCAGTATTTT.

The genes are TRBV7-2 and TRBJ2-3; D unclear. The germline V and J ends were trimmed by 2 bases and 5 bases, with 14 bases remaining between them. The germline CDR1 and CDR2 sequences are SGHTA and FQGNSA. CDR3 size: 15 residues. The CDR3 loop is CASSLWRLVRDTQYF. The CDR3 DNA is TGTGCCAGCAGCTTATGGCGGCTAGTAAGAGATACGCAGTATTTT.

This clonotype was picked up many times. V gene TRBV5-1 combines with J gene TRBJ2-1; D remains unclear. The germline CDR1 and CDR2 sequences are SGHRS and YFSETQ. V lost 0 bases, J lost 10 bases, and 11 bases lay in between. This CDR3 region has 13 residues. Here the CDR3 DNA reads TGCGCCAGCAGCTTGGCCCCTGGCTGGGAGCAGTTCTTC. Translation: CASSLAPGWEQFF.

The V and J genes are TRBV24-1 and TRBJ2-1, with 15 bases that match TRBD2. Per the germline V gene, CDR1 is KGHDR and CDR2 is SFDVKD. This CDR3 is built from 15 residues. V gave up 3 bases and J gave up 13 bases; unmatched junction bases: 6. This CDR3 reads CATSDRTSGGEAQFF. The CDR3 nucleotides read TGTGCCACCAGTGATCGGACTAGCGGGGGGGAAGCACAGTTCTTC.

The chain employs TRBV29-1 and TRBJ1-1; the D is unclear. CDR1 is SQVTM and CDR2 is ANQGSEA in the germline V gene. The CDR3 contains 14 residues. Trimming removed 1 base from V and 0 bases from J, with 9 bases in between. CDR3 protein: CSVEGVLMNTEAFF. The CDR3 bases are TGCAGCGTTGAAGGGGTGCTCATGAACACTGAAGCTTTCTTT. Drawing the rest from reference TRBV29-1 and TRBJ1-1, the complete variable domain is SAVISQKPSRDICQRGTSLTIQCQVDSQVTMMFWYRQQPGQSLTLIATANQGSEATYESGFVIDKFPISRPNLTFSTLTVSNMSPEDSSIYLCSVEGVLMNTEAFFGQGTRLTVV.

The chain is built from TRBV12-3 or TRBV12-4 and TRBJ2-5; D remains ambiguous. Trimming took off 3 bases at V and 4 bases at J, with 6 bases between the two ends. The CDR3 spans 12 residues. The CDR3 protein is CASSFNGETQYF. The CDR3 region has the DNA TGTGCCAGCAGTTTCAATGGAGAGACCCAGTACTTC.

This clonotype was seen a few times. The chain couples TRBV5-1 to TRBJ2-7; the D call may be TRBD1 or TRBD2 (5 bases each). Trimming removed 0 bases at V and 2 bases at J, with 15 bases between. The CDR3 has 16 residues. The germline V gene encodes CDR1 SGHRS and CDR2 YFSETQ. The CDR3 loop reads CASSLDGTDFAYEQYV. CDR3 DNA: TGCGCCAGCAGCTTGGACGGGACGGATTTTGCCTACGAGCAGTACGTC.

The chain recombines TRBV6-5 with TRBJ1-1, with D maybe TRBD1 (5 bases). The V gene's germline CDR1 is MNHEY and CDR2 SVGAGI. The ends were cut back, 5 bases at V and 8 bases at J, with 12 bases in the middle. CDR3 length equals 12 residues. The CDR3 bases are TGTGCCAGCAGTCCCGGGACGGTCGAAGCTTTCTTT. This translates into CASSPGTVEAFF.

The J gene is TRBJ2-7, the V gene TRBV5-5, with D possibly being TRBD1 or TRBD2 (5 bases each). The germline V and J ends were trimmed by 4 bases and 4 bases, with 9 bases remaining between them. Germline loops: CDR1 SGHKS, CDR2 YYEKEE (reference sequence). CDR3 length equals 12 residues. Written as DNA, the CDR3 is TGTGCCAGCAGCCGGGACCAATACGAGCAGTACTTC. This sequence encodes CASSRDQYEQYF.